A single sample gave rise to the 10 T cell receptor beta chains below, sequenced in a study of blood T cell repertoires in COVID-19. Here immunoSEQ multiplex PCR was the method, and the copy in TCRdb shows in-frame clones only, minus some. The table lists about 150,000 clones, over 90% of them singletons. Input material: peripheral blood. Receptors were obtained from a man aged 45-65 years with acute or convalescent COVID-19.

The CDR3 coding sequence is TGTGCCAGCAGCATTCTAGCAAACACCGGGGAGCTGTTTTTT. The encoded protein is CASSILANTGELFF. J is TRBJ2-2 and V is TRBV9; TRBD2 might be the D (5 bases). Between the trimmed V and J ends, which lost 4 bases and 2 bases, there was a span of 9 bases. Germline CDR1 SGDLS, CDR2 YYNGEE. This CDR3 has 14 residues.

The V and J genes are TRBV25-1 and TRBJ1-6, with a possible D match to TRBD1 (5 bases). The CDR3 runs 14 residues. CDR1 is MGHDK and CDR2 is SYGVNS in the germline V gene. V was clipped by 3 bases and J by 7 bases, with 10 bases between them. This CDR3 is CASSDAGQNSPLHF. The CDR3 coding sequence is TGTGCCAGCAGTGATGCAGGGCAAAATTCACCCCTCCACTTT.

V and J are TRBV28 and TRBJ1-5; D perhaps matches TRBD1 (6 bases). Trimming shortened V by 7 bases and J by 3 bases, and 10 bases separated the two germline ends. This CDR3 contains 13 residues. The V gene's germline CDR1 is MDHEN and CDR2 SYDVKM. The CDR3 loop is CASNRDTNQPQHF. Here the CDR3 DNA reads TGTGCCAGCAATCGGGACACCAATCAGCCCCAGCATTTT.

V gene TRBV10-1 combines with J gene TRBJ2-7; D is unclear. This CDR3 comprises 14 residues. Germline V gene data show CDR1 as WNHNN and CDR2 as SYGVQD (reference sequence). V was shortened by 5 bases and J by 3 bases, with 14 bases between the two germline ends. The CDR3 loop reads CASSPHPILYEQYV. The DNA of the CDR3 is TGCGCCAGCAGTCCCCATCCTATTCTCTACGAGCAGTACGTC.

The J gene is TRBJ1-4, the V gene TRBV5-1, with D possibly TRBD1 on 5 matching bases. CDR1 and CDR2 (germline): SGHRS, YFSETQ. V was clipped by 2 bases and J by 7 bases, with 9 bases between them. The CDR3 consists of 13 residues. CDR3 sequence: CASSFQGTEKLFF. In DNA, the CDR3 is TGCGCCAGCAGCTTCCAGGGCACTGAAAAACTGTTTTTT.

This chain joins TRBV7-2 and TRBJ1-6; 7 nucleotides align to TRBD1. There are 18 residues in the CDR3. V shed 2 bases and J 7 bases; nucleotides not matched to a gene: 14. Germline V CDR1 and CDR2: SGHTA, FQGNSA. CDR3 loop: CASSLKVNVGQSNSPLHF. The CDR3 DNA sequence: TGTGCCAGCAGCTTAAAAGTTAATGTGGGACAGAGCAATTCACCCCTCCACTTT.

V gene TRBV27 combines with J gene TRBJ2-1; the match to TRBD2 covers 11 bases. V was pared by 6 bases and J by 5 bases, with 6 bases of the junction left unmatched. The germline V gene has CDR1 MNHEY and CDR2 SMNVEV (reference sequence). This CDR3 comprises 15 residues. For the CDR3, the DNA is TGTGCCAGCAGACTTCTAGCGGGGGGTAACAATGAGCAGTTCTTC. Translated, it gives CASRLLAGGNNEQFF.

CDR3 nucleotide sequence: TGTGCCATCAGTGAGTCACTAGCCCTTTTCTCCTACAATGAGCAGTTCTTC. This gives the protein CAISESLALFSYNEQFF. V gene TRBV10-3 combines with J gene TRBJ2-1; tentatively, D is TRBD2 (6 bases). Trimming left V 0 bases short and J 0 bases short, with 12 bases between. The CDR3 contains 17 residues. CDR1 is ENHRY, CDR2 SYGVKD, per germline.

The CDR3 DNA reads as TGCGCCAGCAGCCACGCCGGGACAGGAAGCTCTGGGGCCAACGTCCTGACTTTC. Translating it yields CASSHAGTGSSGANVLTF. The rearrangement joins TRBV4-3 to TRBJ2-6; 8 nucleotides agree with TRBD1. The V segment lost 3 bases and the J segment 0 bases; nucleotides outside the gene matches: 7. The CDR3 is made up of 18 amino acids. Germline CDR1 and CDR2: LGHNA and YSLEER.

The chain has TRBV27 and TRBJ2-3; TRBD2 agrees at 12 bases. The CDR3 runs 16 residues. Losses at the gene ends were 5 bases for V and 6 bases for J; bases not matched to a gene: 9. CDR1 and CDR2 (germline): MNHEY, SMNVEV (reference sequence). The CDR3 region has the DNA TGTGCCAGCAGTCTCTACCTAGCGGGAGGGCTGGATACGCAGTATTTT. It is translated as CASSLYLAGGLDTQYF.